Below are 10 T cell receptor beta chains sequenced from a single sample in a study of shared clonotypes between healthy human individuals. Here immunoSEQ multiplex PCR was the method, and the copy in TCRdb shows in-frame clones only, minus some. The sample lists about 120,000 clones; approximately 70% were seen once. Sequencing was done on a sample of memory CD8+ T cells sorted from blood. Indicated subset: CD45RO+ cells pooled with CCR7-negative TemRA cells. The receptors shown here come from a woman aged 30 to 39 in good health.

The rearrangement uses TRBV25-1 and TRBJ2-1, with D tentatively TRBD1 or TRBD2 (5 bases each). The CDR3 consists of 18 residues. Trimming took off 6 bases at V and 8 bases at J, with 29 bases between the two ends. The germline V gene encodes CDR1 MGHDK and CDR2 SYGVNS. The CDR3 region is CASRGQGRALAGWDEQFF. In DNA, the CDR3 is TGTGCCAGCAGAGGCCAGGGTAGGGCCCTGGCGGGCTGGGATGAGCAGTTCTTC.

This clone was seen only a few times. The V and J genes are TRBV28 and TRBJ1-1, with D tentatively TRBD1 (6 bases). The CDR3 is 14 residues long. The V and J ends lost 6 bases and 2 bases respectively, with 13 bases between them. The germline V gene has CDR1 MDHEN and CDR2 SYDVKM. CDR3 coding DNA: TGTGCCAGCAGCGAATCGACAGGAAACACTGAAGCTTTCTTT. Amino acid sequence: CASSESTGNTEAFF.

The chain is built from TRBV7-8 and TRBJ1-5; D may be TRBD1 (6 bases). Germline V CDR1 and CDR2: SGHVS, FQNEAQ. With 2 bases removed from V and 3 bases from J, the gap between germline ends came to 11 bases. The CDR3 sequence is 15 residues long. CDR3 loop: CASSLRDKLNQPQHF. CDR3 DNA sequence: TGTGCCAGCAGCTTAAGGGACAAGCTCAATCAGCCCCAGCATTTT.

The rearrangement uses TRBV11-2 and TRBJ2-3; D is undetermined. Germline CDR1 is SGHAT and CDR2 is FQNNGV. The CDR3 sequence is 14 residues long. V gave up 5 bases and J gave up 5 bases, with 14 bases separating them. The CDR3 DNA follows: TGTGCCAGCAGCACTTCCCGACGTGGAGATACGCAGTATTTT. This translates into CASSTSRRGDTQYF.

This clone has more than one count but fewer than ten. CDR3 loop: CASSPQGWEAFF. The CDR3 coding sequence is TGTGCCAGCAGCCCGCAGGGGTGGGAAGCTTTCTTT. The chain recombines TRBV7-6 with TRBJ1-1; perhaps TRBD1 as D (6 bases). There are 12 residues in the CDR3. V lost 5 bases to trimming and J lost 8 bases, with 12 bases between them. Germline CDR1 SGHVS, CDR2 FNYEAQ. Based on the CDR3 plus reference TRBV7-6 and TRBJ1-1, the full variable domain is GAGVSQSPRYKVTKRGQDVALRCDPISGHVSLYWYRQALGQGPEFLTYFNYEAQQDKSGLPNDRFSAERPEGSISTLTIQRTEQRDSAMYRCASSPQGWEAFFGQGTRLTVV.

This clone appeared many times. V gene TRBV25-1 combines with J gene TRBJ2-2, with 9 bases that match TRBD1. V dropped 7 bases and J dropped 3; count of bases not matched to a gene: 3. The length of the CDR3 is 14 residues. Germline V gene data show CDR1 as MGHDK and CDR2 as SYGVNS. The CDR3 is CASNRDRDTGELFF. CDR3 DNA sequence: TGTGCCAGCAACCGGGACAGGGACACCGGGGAGCTGTTTTTT. The variable domain in full, with the rest retrieved from reference TRBV25-1 and TRBJ2-2, is EADIYQTPRYLVIGTGKKITLECSQTMGHDKMYWYQQDPGMELHLIHYSYGVNSTEKGDLSSESTVSRIRTEHFPLTLESARPSHTSQYLCASNRDRDTGELFFGEGSRLTVL.

This sequence joins TRBV5-5 and TRBJ2-7; 9 positions match TRBD1. The CDR3 extends over 14 amino acids. Germline CDR1 is SGHKS and CDR2 is YYEKEE (reference sequence). V lost 2 bases to trimming and J lost 9 bases; unmatched junction nucleotides: 9. CDR3 sequence reads: CASSFRDRAPGQYF. The CDR3 bases are TGTGCCAGCAGCTTTCGGGACAGGGCCCCTGGGCAGTACTTC.

The V gene is TRBV19, the J gene TRBJ2-1, with 10 bases fitting TRBD2. V lost 8 bases to trimming and J lost 7 bases; unmatched junction nucleotides: 5. Per germline, CDR1 LNHDA and CDR2 SQIVND (reference sequence). The CDR3 sequence is 13 residues long. CDR3 bases: TGTGCCAGTGCACTAGCGGGACTAAATGAGCAGTTCTTC. This codes for CASALAGLNEQFF.

The chain carries TRBV11-2 and TRBJ2-7, with D possibly TRBD2 on 5 matching bases. The CDR3 is 15 residues long. Germline CDR1 and CDR2: SGHAT and FQNNGV. The germline V and J ends were trimmed by 0 bases and 3 bases, with 12 bases remaining between them. CDR3 amino acids: CASSLDLGNRYEQYF. The DNA of the CDR3 is TGTGCCAGCAGCTTAGATCTCGGGAACCGCTACGAGCAGTACTTC.

The V and J genes are TRBV27 and TRBJ1-5, with TRBD1 as a possible D gene (5 bases). The V end was cut by 4 bases, the J end by 4 bases, with 11 bases between. CDR3 length: 14 residues. Germline V gene sequence: CDR1 MNHEY, CDR2 SMNVEV (reference sequence). The CDR3 DNA reads TGTGCCAGCAGTTACAGGAAAGGGAATCAGCCCCAGCATTTT. Protein sequence: CASSYRKGNQPQHF.